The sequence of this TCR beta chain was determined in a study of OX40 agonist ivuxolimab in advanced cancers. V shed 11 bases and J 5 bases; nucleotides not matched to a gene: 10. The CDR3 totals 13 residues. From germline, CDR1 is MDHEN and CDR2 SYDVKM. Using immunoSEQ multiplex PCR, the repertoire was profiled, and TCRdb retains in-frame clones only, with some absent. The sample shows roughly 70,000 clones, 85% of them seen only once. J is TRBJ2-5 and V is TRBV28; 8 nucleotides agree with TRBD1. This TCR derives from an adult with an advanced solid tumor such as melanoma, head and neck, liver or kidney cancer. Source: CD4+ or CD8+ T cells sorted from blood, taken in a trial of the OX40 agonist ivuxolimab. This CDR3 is CAVDRGLRETQYF. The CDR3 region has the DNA TGTGCCGTCGACAGGGGCCTCCGGGAGACCCAGTACTTC.